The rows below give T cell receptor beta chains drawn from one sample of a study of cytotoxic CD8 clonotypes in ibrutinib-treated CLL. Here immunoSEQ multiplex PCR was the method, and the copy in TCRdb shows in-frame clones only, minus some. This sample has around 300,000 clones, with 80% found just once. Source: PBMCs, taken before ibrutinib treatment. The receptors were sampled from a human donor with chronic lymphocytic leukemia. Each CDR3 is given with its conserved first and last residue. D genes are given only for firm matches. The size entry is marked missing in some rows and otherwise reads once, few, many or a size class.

TGTGCCAGCAGCTTGTCCACCTATGGCTACACCTTC | CASSLSTYGYTF | - | few | TRBJ1-2 | TRBV5-6 | 12
TGTGCCCTAAGCACAGATACGCAGTATTTT | CALSTDTQYF | - | - | TRBJ2-3 | TRBV7-9 | 10
TGTGCCAGCAGCTTAGCCGGGGGAGAGGGGTATGGCTACACCTTC | CASSLAGGEGYGYTF | - | - | TRBJ1-2 | TRBV7-2 | 15
TGTGCCAGCATTACCACGGGATATAGCAATCAGCCCCAGCATTTT | CASITTGYSNQPQHF | - | once | TRBJ1-5 | TRBV28 | 15
TGTGCCAGCAGTGAAGTTTGGGAGCAGTACTTC | CASSEVWEQYF | - | - | TRBJ2-7 | TRBV6-5 | 11
TGTGCCAGCAGCGTAGCGGGAGGGCCCTACGAGCAGTACTTC | CASSVAGGPYEQYF | TRBD2 | - | TRBJ2-7 | TRBV9 | 14
TGTGCCAGCAGCCTGACAGGGGATTATGGCTACACCTTC | CASSLTGDYGYTF | TRBD1 | once | TRBJ1-2 | TRBV28 | 13
TGCGCCAGCAAATACAATTCATTCCAAGAGACCCAGTACTTC | CASKYNSFQETQYF | - | - | TRBJ2-5 | TRBV5-1 | 14
TGTGCCAGCAGCTTGTCTACGGGAGTATCCTACGAGCAGTACTTC | CASSLSTGVSYEQYF | - | - | TRBJ2-7 | TRBV5-8 | 15
TGTGCCAGCAGTGTCGGACAGGTAGTCAATCAGCCCCAGCATTTT | CASSVGQVVNQPQHF | TRBD1 | - | TRBJ1-5 | TRBV6-1 | 15
TGTGCCAGCAGTTTTGCCGGGAGCAGCACAGATACGCAGTATTTT | CASSFAGSSTDTQYF | - | - | TRBJ2-3 | TRBV6-5 | 15
TGTGCCTGGAGGGGTCCTAGCGCGGGCAATGAGCAGTTCTTC | CAWRGPSAGNEQFF | - | few | TRBJ2-1 | TRBV30 | 14
TGTGCCAGCAGCTCTAGGACCACGAACACCGGGGAGCTGTTTTTT | CASSSRTTNTGELFF | - | - | TRBJ2-2 | TRBV9 | 15
TGTGCCAGCAGCCCGAGGACAGTCTCAATCACTGAAGCTTTCTTT | CASSPRTVSITEAFF | - | - | TRBJ1-1 | TRBV7-6 | 15
TGTGCCAGCAGCCCCGGGACTCAAAGGGAGACCCAGTACTTC | CASSPGTQRETQYF | - | - | TRBJ2-5 | TRBV7-2 | 14
TGTGCCAGCAGCTTGCTTGTGACAGCCTCAGCTAACTATGGCTACACCTTC | CASSLLVTASANYGYTF | - | - | TRBJ1-2 | TRBV5-4 | 17
TGTGCCAGCAGTTATCGGGACCCGCCGTATGGCTACACCTTC | CASSYRDPPYGYTF | - | - | TRBJ1-2 | TRBV27 | 14
TGTGCCAGCACGGGGTTGGCTCATGAAGCTTTCTTT | CASTGLAHEAFF | - | few | TRBJ1-1 | TRBV28 | 12
TGTGCCAGCTCACCACCGGGGGGGTTTAGCTCCTACAATGAGCAGTTCTTC | CASSPPGGFSSYNEQFF | TRBD2 | - | TRBJ2-1 | TRBV18 | 17
TGTGCCAGCACATCCCGGGGGCACCCCTTTTACAATGAGCAGTTCTTC | CASTSRGHPFYNEQFF | - | - | TRBJ2-1 | TRBV11-2 | 16
TGCGCCAGCAGCTTTACTAGCGGGTACGAGCAGTACTTC | CASSFTSGYEQYF | TRBD2 | - | TRBJ2-7 | TRBV5-1 | 13
TGTGCCAGCAGCTTATCCGGGACAGCCTATGGCTACACCTTC | CASSLSGTAYGYTF | TRBD1 | - | TRBJ1-2 | TRBV7-9 | 14
TGTGCCAGCAGTTTACTCGGGCGATTGGGCACGCAGTATTTT | CASSLLGRLGTQYF | - | - | TRBJ2-3 | TRBV27 | 14
TGTGCCAGTAGCCTGACAGACTATAGCAATCAGCCCCAGCATTTT | CASSLTDYSNQPQHF | - | - | TRBJ1-5 | TRBV19 | 15
TGCGCCAGCAGCCAAGAATCCGGGGACAGGGGGCTCTACGAGCAGTACTTC | CASSQESGDRGLYEQYF | TRBD1 | - | TRBJ2-7 | TRBV4-3 | 17
TGTGCCACCAGCAGAGATCCCGGGGCTGAAGCTTTCTTT | CATSRDPGAEAFF | - | - | TRBJ1-1 | TRBV15 | 13
TGTGCCAGCAGCTTGTCAGGGGACAGCGGCTTAGGATCCTTC | CASSLSGDSGLGSF | TRBD1 | - | TRBJ1-2 | TRBV7-2 | 14
TGTGCCAGCAGTTACGCGATCTACAATGAGCAGTTCTTC | CASSYAIYNEQFF | - | once | TRBJ2-1 | TRBV6-5 | 13
TGTGCCAGCAGTGAGGATCCAGGGGACTATGGCTACACCTTC | CASSEDPGDYGYTF | - | few | TRBJ1-2 | TRBV25-1 | 14
TGTGCCAGCAGCCAGGACAGTGATACGCAGTATTTT | CASSQDSDTQYF | - | - | TRBJ2-3 | TRBV6-1 | 12
TGCGCCAGCAGCTCCGACCCGGACCGGACAGAAGGCTACACCTTC | CASSSDPDRTEGYTF | - | - | TRBJ1-2 | TRBV5-1 | 15
TGTGCCAGCAGCTTAGGCGGCGGGGGGACAGATACGCAGTATTTT | CASSLGGGGTDTQYF | TRBD2 | - | TRBJ2-3 | TRBV7-6 | 15
TGTGCCAGCAGCGCAGCCGGGACTAAAAACAATGAGCAGTTCTTC | CASSAAGTKNNEQFF | TRBD2 | - | TRBJ2-1 | TRBV7-9 | 15
TGTGCCAGCCTACAGGGGGACACTGAAGCTTTCTTT | CASLQGDTEAFF | TRBD1 | - | TRBJ1-1 | TRBV28 | 12
TGTGCCAGCCACCCGGGGGGCAGGGACACTGAAGCTTTCTTT | CASHPGGRDTEAFF | - | - | TRBJ1-1 | TRBV28 | 14
TGTGCCAGCTCTAGGCGGAAGACTTCCTACGAGCAGTACTTC | CASSRRKTSYEQYF | - | - | TRBJ2-7 | TRBV6-5 | 14
TGCGCCAGCAGCCAAGATCGAGGACGCGGATGGATGGGGATGAACACTGAAGCTTTCTTT | CASSQDRGRGWMGMNTEAFF | - | - | TRBJ1-1 | TRBV4-1 | 20
TGTGCCAGCAGAGTAGACCCTGGGACTGAAGCTTTCTTT | CASRVDPGTEAFF | - | - | TRBJ1-1 | TRBV7-9 | 13
TGTGCCAGTAGTAAGACAGGGATGTTTGGGGAGCAGTACTTC | CASSKTGMFGEQYF | TRBD1 | - | TRBJ2-7 | TRBV19 | 14